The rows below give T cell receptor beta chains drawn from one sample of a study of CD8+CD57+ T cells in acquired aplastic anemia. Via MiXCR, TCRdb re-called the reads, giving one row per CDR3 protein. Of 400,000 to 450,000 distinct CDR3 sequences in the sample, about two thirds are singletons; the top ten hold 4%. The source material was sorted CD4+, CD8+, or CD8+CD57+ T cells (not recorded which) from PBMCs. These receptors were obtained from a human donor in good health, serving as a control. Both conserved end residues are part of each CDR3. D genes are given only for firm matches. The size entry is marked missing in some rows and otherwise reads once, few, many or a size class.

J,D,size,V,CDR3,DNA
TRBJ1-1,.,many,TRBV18,CASSSSANTEAFF,TGTGCCAGCTCATCCTCAGCTAACACTGAAGCTTTCTTT
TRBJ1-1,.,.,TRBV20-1,CSARTSKGSEAFF,TGCAGTGCCAGGACAAGCAAGGGTTCCGAAGCTTTCTTT
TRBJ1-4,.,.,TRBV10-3,CAIRRDPNTEKLFF,TGTGCCATCAGACGGGACCCGAACACTGAAAAACTGTTTTTT
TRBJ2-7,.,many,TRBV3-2,CASSQEGGGQYF,TGTGCCAGCAGCCAAGAAGGGGGAGGGCAGTACTTC
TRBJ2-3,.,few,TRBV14,CASSQGFSGSTDTQYF,TGTGCCAGCAGCCAAGGGTTTAGCGGAAGCACAGATACGCAGTATTTT
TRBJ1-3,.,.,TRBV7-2,CASGQERVGKHPIYF,TGTGCCAGCGGGCAAGAACGAGTCGGTAAACACCCCATATATTTT
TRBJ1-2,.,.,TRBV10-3,CAISTATITYGYTF,TGTGCCATCAGTACTGCGACCATTACATATGGCTACACCTTC
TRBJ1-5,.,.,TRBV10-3,CAISESGQENKPKHF,TGTGCCATCAGTGAGTCGGGGCAAGAAAACAAGCCCAAGCATTTT
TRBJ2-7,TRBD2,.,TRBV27,CASSQTSGGTYDEQYF,TGTGCCAGCAGTCAGACTAGCGGGGGGACTTACGACGAGCAGTACTTC
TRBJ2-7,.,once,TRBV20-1,CSVTGASSYEQYF,TGCAGTGTTACCGGGGCGAGCTCCTACGAGCAGTACTTC
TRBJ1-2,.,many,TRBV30,CAWSPWHGYTF,TGTGCCTGGAGTCCCTGGCATGGCTACACCTTC
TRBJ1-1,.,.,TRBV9,CASSVAGRETQYFFF,TGTGCCAGCAGCGTAGCTGGGAGGGAGACCCAGTACTTTTTCTTT
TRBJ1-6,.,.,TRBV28,CASSDVGALHF,TGTGCCAGCAGTGACGTTGGGGCCCTCCACTTT
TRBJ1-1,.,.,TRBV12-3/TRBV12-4,CASSDHGNTEAFF,TGTGCCAGCAGCGATCACGGGAACACTGAAGCTTTCTTT
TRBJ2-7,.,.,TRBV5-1,CASSAERESRKQYF,TGTGCCAGCAGCGCCGAGAGGGAAAGTCGGAAGCAGTACTTC
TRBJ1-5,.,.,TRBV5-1,CASNLRLDQPQHF,TGCGCCAGCAACCTAAGGTTGGATCAGCCCCAGCATTTT
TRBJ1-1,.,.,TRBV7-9,CASSWGLDGIIIREAFF,TGTGCCAGCAGCTGGGGACTGGACGGGATAATTATCCGGGAAGCTTTCTTT
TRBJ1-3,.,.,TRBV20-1,CSGAQGTAAHTIYF,TGCAGCGGCGCACAGGGTACTGCGGCCCACACCATATATTTT
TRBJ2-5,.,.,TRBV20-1,CSARRGPETQYF,TGCAGTGCTAGGAGGGGTCCAGAGACCCAGTACTTC
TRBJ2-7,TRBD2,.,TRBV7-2,CASSITGGEDTQYF,TGTGCCAGCAGCATCACCGGGGGGGAAGATACGCAGTACTTC
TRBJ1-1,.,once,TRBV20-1,CSATHGSYELEAFF,TGCAGTGCTACCCATGGCTCCTACGAGCTTGAAGCTTTCTTT
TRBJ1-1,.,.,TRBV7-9,CASSSGATGAPWTEAFF,TGTGCCAGCAGCTCGGGGGCAACGGGAGCCCCTTGGACGGAAGCTTTCTTT
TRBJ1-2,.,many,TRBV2,CASSSQFYGYTF,TGTGCCAGCAGTTCCCAGTTCTATGGCTACACCTTC
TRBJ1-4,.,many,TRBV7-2,CASTIQGTNEKLFF,TGTGCCAGCACCATACAGGGAACTAATGAAAAACTGTTTTTT
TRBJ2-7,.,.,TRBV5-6,CASSLEDHTYYEQYF,TGTGCCAGCAGCTTGGAAGACCACACCTACTACGAGCAGTACTTC
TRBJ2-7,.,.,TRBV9,CASSVATYNEQFQQYF,TGTGCCAGCAGCGTAGCTACTTACAATGAGCAGTTCCAGCAGTACTTC
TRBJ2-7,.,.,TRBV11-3,CASGFSGNSYEQYF,TGTGCCAGCGGTTTCAGTGGAAACTCCTACGAGCAGTACTTC
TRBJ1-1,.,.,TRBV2,CASSDYGNTEAFF,TGTGCCAGCAGTGACTATGGAAACACTGAAGCTTTCTTT
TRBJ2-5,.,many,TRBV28,CASSSPQETQYF,TGTGCCAGCAGTTCACCACAAGAGACCCAGTACTTC
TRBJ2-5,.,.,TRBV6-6,CASSRTQGRETRHF,TGTGCCAGCAGCCGAACGCAGGGGAGGGAGACCCGGCACTTC
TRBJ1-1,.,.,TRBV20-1,CSEDMEAFF,TGCAGTGAAGATATGGAAGCTTTCTTT
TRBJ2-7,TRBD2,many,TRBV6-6,CASSYRSSGVPYEQYF,TGTGCCAGCAGTTACCGCTCTAGCGGTGTTCCCTACGAGCAGTACTTC
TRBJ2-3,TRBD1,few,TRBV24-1,CATSRQGNADTQYF,TGTGCCACCAGTCGACAGGGGAACGCAGATACGCAGTATTTT
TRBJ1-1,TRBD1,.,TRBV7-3,CASSTQGRPTEAFF,TGTGCCAGCAGCACACAGGGGAGACCCACTGAAGCTTTCTTT
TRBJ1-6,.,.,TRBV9,CASSAELRGSPLHF,TGTGCCAGCAGCGCAGAGCTCAGGGGTTCGCCCCTCCACTTT
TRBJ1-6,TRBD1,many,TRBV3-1,CASSQGQDNSPLHF,TGTGCCAGCAGCCAGGGACAGGACAATTCACCCCTCCACTTT
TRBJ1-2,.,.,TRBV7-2,CASSTTTLDGQIGYTF,TGTGCCAGCAGCACAACCACGCTAGACGGACAGATTGGCTACACCTTC
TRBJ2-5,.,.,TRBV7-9,CASSPGLTGSYTFF,TGTGCCAGCAGCCCCGGACTGACGGGAAGCTACACCTTCTTC
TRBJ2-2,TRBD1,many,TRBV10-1,CAISGGPLNTGELFF,TGCGCCATATCAGGGGGTCCTTTGAACACCGGGGAGCTGTTTTTT
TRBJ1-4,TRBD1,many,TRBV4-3,CASSHAQGLAEKLFF,TGCGCCAGCAGCCATGCACAGGGGCTGGCTGAAAAACTGTTTTTT
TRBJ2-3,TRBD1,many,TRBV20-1,CSASRDRGYSDTQYF,TGCAGTGCGAGCCGGGACAGGGGATATTCAGATACGCAGTATTTT
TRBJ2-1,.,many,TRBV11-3,CASSLEGSYNEQFF,TGTGCCAGCAGCTTAGAGGGCTCCTACAATGAGCAGTTCTTC
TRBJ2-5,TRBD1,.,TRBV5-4,CASRDGQGWETQYF,TGTGCCAGCAGGGACGGACAGGGGTGGGAGACCCAGTACTTC
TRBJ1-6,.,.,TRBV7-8,CASSGSGGMNSPLHF,TGTGCCAGCTCAGGGAGCGGGGGTATGAATTCACCCCTCCACTTT
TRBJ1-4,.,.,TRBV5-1,CASSPTSAAGDEKLFF,TGCGCCAGCAGCCCAACGTCCGCTGCCGGAGATGAAAAACTGTTTTTT
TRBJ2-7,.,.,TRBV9,CASSSLGSPVYVEYF,TGTGCCAGCAGCTCCTTGGGGTCTCCCGTCTACGTGGAGTACTTC
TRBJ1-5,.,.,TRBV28,CASSLSDSNQPQHF,TGTGCCAGCAGTTTATCGGATAGCAATCAGCCCCAGCATTTT
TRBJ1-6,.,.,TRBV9,CASSVEGRGYNELHF,TGTGCCAGCAGCGTGGAGGGCAGAGGTTACAATGAGCTCCACTTT
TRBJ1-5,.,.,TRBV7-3,CASSSQRQPSHF,TGTGCCAGCAGTTCTCAGAGACAGCCCTCGCATTTT
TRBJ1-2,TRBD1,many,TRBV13,CASSLFQGDGYSGYTF,TGTGCCAGCAGCTTATTCCAGGGGGATGGCTACAGCGGCTACACCTTC
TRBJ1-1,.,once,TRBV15,CATSRDGGNTEAFF,TGTGCCACCAGCAGAGATGGGGGGAACACTGAAGCTTTCTTT
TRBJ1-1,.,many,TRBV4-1,CASSQPGQGPEAFF,TGCGCCAGCAGCCAACCCGGTCAGGGTCCTGAAGCTTTCTTT
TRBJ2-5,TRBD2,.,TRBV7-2,CASSLGTSGGGAQYF,TGTGCCAGCAGCTTAGGAACTAGCGGGGGTGGGGCCCAGTACTTC
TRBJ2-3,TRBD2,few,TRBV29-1,CSVLKAGGPDTQYF,TGCAGCGTCCTCAAAGCGGGGGGGCCAGATACGCAGTATTTT
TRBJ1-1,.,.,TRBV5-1,CASSLEHGISTEAFF,TGTGCCAGCAGCTTGGAGCACGGGATTTCCACTGAAGCTTTCTTT
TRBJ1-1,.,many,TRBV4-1,CASSQDLERGAEAFF,TGCGCCAGCAGCCAAGATTTGGAGAGGGGGGCTGAAGCTTTCTTT
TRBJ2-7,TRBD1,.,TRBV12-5,CASGLGVGQSEQYF,TGTGCTAGTGGTTTAGGAGTGGGACAGAGCGAGCAGTACTTC
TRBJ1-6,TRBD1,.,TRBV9,CASSRQGGLWLHHF,TGTGCCAGCAGCCGACAGGGGGGACTATGGCTACACCACTTT
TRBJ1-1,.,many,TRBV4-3,CASSQEGGAHTEAFF,TGCGCCAGCAGCCAAGAGGGGGGGGCCCACACTGAAGCTTTCTTT